The rows below give T cell receptor beta chains drawn from one sample of a study of regulatory T cells in long-lasting Graves disease. Each CDR3 protein is one row after TCRdb ran MiXCR on the multiplex PCR reads. This table has roughly 500,000 distinct CDR3 sequences, around 11% appearing once. The sample also formed part of further work on T cells in Graves' hyperthyroidism and ophthalmopathy.

This material consisted of peripheral blood mononuclear cells (PBMCs), taken at new diagnosis, from a patient treated with antithyroid drugs. The receptors stem from a young woman with Graves disease. Each CDR3 is given with its conserved first and last residue. D genes are given only for firm matches. Size is omitted from some rows. Given values are once, few, many or a class for expanded clones.

size: NA
V: TRBV20-1
J: TRBJ2-7
D: TRBD2
CDR3: CSARAGTSEVYEQYF
DNA: TGCAGTGCTAGAGCCGGGACTAGCGAGGTCTACGAGCAGTACTTC

size: NA
V: TRBV20-1
J: TRBJ1-4
D: NA
CDR3: CSATDQQGMSEKLFF
DNA: TGCAGTGCTACAGATCAGCAGGGTATGAGTGAAAAACTGTTTTTT

size: NA
V: TRBV28
J: TRBJ2-7
D: TRBD1
CDR3: CASSVLGQGGYEQYF
DNA: TGTGCCAGCAGTGTATTGGGACAGGGGGGCTACGAGCAGTACTTC

size: few
V: TRBV19
J: TRBJ1-1
D: TRBD1
CDR3: CASSTPGGASGTEAFF
DNA: TGTGCCAGTAGCACCCCAGGGGGGGCGTCGGGCACTGAAGCTTTCTTT

size: many
V: TRBV28
J: TRBJ2-2
D: TRBD2
CDR3: CASSSRAGGTGELFF
DNA: TGTGCCAGCAGTTCTCGGGCGGGAGGTACCGGGGAGCTGTTTTTT

size: NA
V: TRBV28
J: TRBJ1-1
D: NA
CDR3: CASLSIMNTEAFF
DNA: TGTGCCAGCTTGTCCATTATGAACACTGAAGCTTTCTTT

size: NA
V: TRBV29-1
J: TRBJ2-5
D: TRBD2
CDR3: CSAHWGGQETQYF
DNA: TGCAGCGCCCACTGGGGGGGCCAAGAGACCCAGTACTTC

size: many
V: TRBV28
J: TRBJ2-7
D: NA
CDR3: CASTPNLMEQYF
DNA: TGTGCCAGCACCCCGAACCTGATGGAGCAGTACTTC

size: many
V: TRBV12-3/TRBV12-4
J: TRBJ2-1
D: NA
CDR3: CASSFSGGPSSYNEQFF
DNA: TGTGCCAGCAGTTTCTCAGGCGGGCCCAGCTCCTACAATGAGCAGTTCTTC

size: NA
V: TRBV5-1
J: TRBJ1-2
D: TRBD1
CDR3: CASSWGQGANYGYTF
DNA: TGCGCCAGCAGCTGGGGACAGGGAGCTAACTATGGCTACACCTTC

size: NA
V: TRBV20-1
J: TRBJ2-1
D: TRBD2
CDR3: CSARTSGRAEQFF
DNA: TGCAGTGCTAGAACTAGCGGGAGGGCGGAGCAGTTCTTC

size: few
V: TRBV9
J: TRBJ2-5
D: TRBD2
CDR3: CASSVGEAGDIATQYF
DNA: TGTGCCAGCAGCGTTGGAGAAGCGGGAGACATAGCGACCCAGTACTTC

size: many
V: TRBV6-5
J: TRBJ2-1
D: NA
CDR3: CASSYRWTYNEQFF
DNA: TGTGCCAGCAGTTACCGGTGGACGTACAATGAGCAGTTCTTC

size: many
V: TRBV7-9
J: TRBJ1-6
D: NA
CDR3: CASSLNSGDTSPLHF
DNA: TGTGCCAGCAGCTTAAATTCCGGCGACACTTCACCCCTCCACTTT

size: many
V: TRBV28
J: TRBJ2-2
D: NA
CDR3: CASSPGRRDTGELFF
DNA: TGTGCCAGCAGTCCGGGACGGCGGGACACCGGGGAGCTGTTTTTT

size: many
V: TRBV12-3/TRBV12-4
J: TRBJ1-5
D: NA
CDR3: CASSLQGGNDQPQHF
DNA: TGTGCCAGCAGTCTACAGGGAGGGAATGATCAGCCCCAGCATTTT

size: many
V: TRBV6-1
J: TRBJ2-5
D: TRBD2
CDR3: CASSELAGVVSETQYF
DNA: TGTGCCAGCAGTGAACTAGCGGGAGTTGTTTCGGAGACCCAGTACTTC

size: many
V: TRBV6-1
J: TRBJ1-6
D: NA
CDR3: CASSPPPANSPLHF
DNA: TGTGCCAGCAGCCCCCCCCCCGCCAATTCACCCCTCCACTTT

size: many
V: TRBV30
J: TRBJ1-2
D: TRBD1
CDR3: CAWAMGQGNYGYTF
DNA: TGTGCCTGGGCTATGGGACAGGGGAACTATGGCTACACCTTC

size: many
V: TRBV6-1
J: TRBJ1-1
D: NA
CDR3: CASSEEPGRPKEAFF
DNA: TGTGCCAGCAGTGAAGAACCAGGACGGCCTAAAGAAGCTTTCTTT

size: many
V: TRBV5-6
J: TRBJ2-7
D: TRBD2
CDR3: CASSPREGYEQYF
DNA: TGTGCCAGCAGCCCGAGGGAGGGTTACGAGCAGTACTTC

size: NA
V: TRBV20-1
J: TRBJ2-3
D: NA
CDR3: CSASQTSTDTQYF
DNA: TGCAGTGCTAGCCAGACTAGCACAGATACGCAGTATTTT

size: many
V: TRBV6-5
J: TRBJ2-2
D: NA
CDR3: CASSYTGTGELFF
DNA: TGTGCCAGCAGTTACACTGGAACCGGGGAGCTGTTTTTT

size: few
V: TRBV19
J: TRBJ1-3
D: NA
CDR3: CASSIEGQRNTIYF
DNA: TGTGCCAGTAGTATAGAAGGACAGAGAAACACCATATATTTT

size: few
V: TRBV13
J: TRBJ2-1
D: TRBD1
CDR3: CASSSPGQGYEQFF
DNA: TGTGCCAGCAGCTCCCCGGGACAGGGGTATGAGCAGTTCTTC

size: many
V: TRBV11-3
J: TRBJ2-5
D: NA
CDR3: CASSLHPPGMETQYF
DNA: TGTGCCAGCAGCCTCCACCCCCCTGGTATGGAGACCCAGTACTTC

size: NA
V: TRBV18
J: TRBJ1-4
D: NA
CDR3: CASSPTQAYGPTGNEKLFF
DNA: TGTGCCAGCTCACCCACCCAAGCCTACGGGCCGACTGGTAATGAAAAACTGTTTTTT

size: few
V: TRBV29-1
J: TRBJ1-2
D: TRBD1
CDR3: CSIQTGVYGYTF
DNA: TGCAGCATACAGACAGGGGTCTATGGCTACACCTTC

size: many
V: TRBV10-3
J: TRBJ2-7
D: NA
CDR3: CAISDAGASYEQYF
DNA: TGTGCCATCAGTGACGCTGGAGCCAGCTACGAGCAGTACTTC

size: many
V: TRBV30
J: TRBJ1-6
D: NA
CDR3: CAWSEEYNSPLHF
DNA: TGTGCCTGGAGTGAGGAGTATAATTCACCCCTCCACTTT

size: many
V: TRBV6-6
J: TRBJ1-4
D: TRBD1
CDR3: CASSYSDREGEKLFF
DNA: TGTGCCAGCAGTTACTCGGACAGGGAGGGTGAAAAACTGTTTTTT

size: once
V: TRBV20-1
J: TRBJ2-7
D: TRBD2
CDR3: CSARGWGLAGPIVTYEQYF
DNA: TGCAGTGCTAGGGGGTGGGGACTAGCGGGCCCGATAGTTACTTACGAGCAGTACTTC

size: NA
V: TRBV5-4
J: TRBJ2-1
D: NA
CDR3: CASSLVGLRGAGHNEQFF
DNA: TGTGCCAGCAGCTTGGTAGGTTTACGGGGGGCAGGCCACAATGAGCAGTTCTTC

size: NA
V: TRBV20-1
J: TRBJ1-3
D: NA
CDR3: CSAYLVRPSGNTIYF
DNA: TGCAGTGCTTACTTAGTCCGACCCTCTGGAAACACCATATATTTT

size: many
V: TRBV14
J: TRBJ2-7
D: NA
CDR3: CASSARDYEQYF
DNA: TGTGCCAGCAGCGCCCGGGACTACGAGCAGTACTTC

size: many
V: TRBV10-3
J: TRBJ2-1
D: TRBD2
CDR3: CASSGTSNEQFF
DNA: TGTGCCAGTTCCGGGACTAGCAATGAGCAGTTCTTC

size: NA
V: TRBV6-2/TRBV6-3
J: TRBJ1-5
D: NA
CDR3: CASKVGGGPDQPQHF
DNA: TGTGCCAGCAAAGTGGGTGGGGGTCCGGATCAGCCCCAGCATTTT

size: few
V: TRBV6-1
J: TRBJ2-5
D: NA
CDR3: CAKGSRSLPERETQYF
DNA: TGTGCCAAGGGGAGTCGCTCCCTACCCGAGCGGGAGACCCAGTACTTC

size: many
V: TRBV30
J: TRBJ1-4
D: NA
CDR3: CAWALAAGGEKLFF
DNA: TGTGCCTGGGCCCTAGCTGCCGGGGGTGAAAAACTGTTTTTT

size: many
V: TRBV27
J: TRBJ2-7
D: NA
CDR3: CASSNTGTLGYEQYF
DNA: TGTGCCAGCAGTAACACCGGGACATTAGGCTACGAGCAGTACTTC

size: many
V: TRBV18
J: TRBJ1-2
D: NA
CDR3: CASSPLDSRGYTF
DNA: TGTGCCAGCTCACCACTTGATTCCCGTGGCTACACCTTC

size: many
V: TRBV11-3
J: TRBJ2-5
D: NA
CDR3: CASSSTGIGETQYF
DNA: TGTGCCAGCAGCTCCACAGGGATAGGGGAGACCCAGTACTTC